This is a list of T cell receptor beta chains from one sample in a study of blood T cell repertoires in COVID-19. TCRdb's copy holds only in-frame clones and misses some; the assay was immunoSEQ multiplex PCR. The table shows 210,000 or so clones, with about nine tenths occurring only once. Sequencing input: peripheral blood. These receptors originate from a man aged 45-65 years with acute or convalescent COVID-19. The CDR3 runs from the conserved cysteine through the conserved F or W. Each record gives: clone size, D gene, V gene, J gene, CDR3 protein, CDR3 DNA. The D gene is left open where the match is weak. Clone size appears in some rows only: once, few, many, or a class for an expanded clone.

abundance: NA; d_gene: TRBD1; v_gene: TRBV2; j_gene: TRBJ1-4; CDR3aa: CASSRDRATNEKLFF; CDR3nt: TGTGCCAGCAGTCGGGACAGGGCAACTAATGAAAAACTGTTTTTT
abundance: NA; d_gene: TRBD2; v_gene: TRBV7-2; j_gene: TRBJ2-3; CDR3aa: CASSFSGGYTDTQYF; CDR3nt: TGTGCCAGCAGCTTTAGCGGGGGCTACACAGATACGCAGTATTTT
abundance: NA; d_gene: TRBD2; v_gene: TRBV5-4; j_gene: TRBJ2-5; CDR3aa: CASSSGTSRVGSETQYF; CDR3nt: TGTGCCAGCAGCTCCGGGACTAGCAGAGTAGGGTCGGAGACCCAGTACTTC
abundance: NA; d_gene: NA; v_gene: TRBV18; j_gene: TRBJ2-6; CDR3aa: CASSPLQGSGANVLTF; CDR3nt: TGTGCCAGCTCACCTCTCCAGGGATCTGGGGCCAACGTCCTGACTTTC
abundance: NA; d_gene: TRBD1; v_gene: TRBV2; j_gene: TRBJ1-2; CDR3aa: CASSELRTGLNGYTF; CDR3nt: TGTGCCAGCAGTGAACTCAGGACAGGGTTGAATGGCTACACCTTC
abundance: NA; d_gene: NA; v_gene: TRBV2; j_gene: TRBJ2-7; CDR3aa: CASSELANEQYF; CDR3nt: TGTGCCAGCAGTGAACTAGCGAACGAGCAGTACTTC
abundance: once; d_gene: TRBD2; v_gene: TRBV7-8; j_gene: TRBJ2-1; CDR3aa: CASSSLAGGYNEQFF; CDR3nt: TGTGCCAGCAGCTCTTTAGCGGGGGGATACAATGAGCAGTTCTTC
abundance: NA; d_gene: NA; v_gene: TRBV12-2; j_gene: TRBJ1-5; CDR3aa: CASRPRGGGRNQPQHF; CDR3nt: TGTGCAAGTCGCCCCCGAGGAGGGGGCCGTAATCAGCCCCAGCATTTT
abundance: NA; d_gene: NA; v_gene: TRBV6-5; j_gene: TRBJ1-6; CDR3aa: CASTWGGNSPLHF; CDR3nt: TGTGCCAGCACCTGGGGGGGAAATTCACCCCTCCACTTT
abundance: NA; d_gene: TRBD1; v_gene: TRBV29-1; j_gene: TRBJ1-1; CDR3aa: CSVARDREKAFF; CDR3nt: TGCAGCGTTGCCCGGGACAGGGAGAAAGCTTTCTTT
abundance: NA; d_gene: TRBD1; v_gene: TRBV19; j_gene: TRBJ2-2; CDR3aa: CASRTSDRGSGELFF; CDR3nt: TGTGCCAGTAGGACGTCGGACAGGGGTTCCGGGGAGCTGTTTTTT
abundance: NA; d_gene: NA; v_gene: TRBV10-2; j_gene: TRBJ1-5; CDR3aa: CASSESPGEQPQHF; CDR3nt: TGCGCCAGCAGTGAGTCCCCAGGGGAGCAGCCCCAGCATTTT
abundance: NA; d_gene: NA; v_gene: TRBV6-5; j_gene: TRBJ1-2; CDR3aa: CASSQGFGYTF; CDR3nt: TGTGCCAGCAGCCAGGGGTTTGGCTACACCTTC
abundance: NA; d_gene: NA; v_gene: TRBV19; j_gene: TRBJ1-3; CDR3aa: CASSVAGRSGNTIYF; CDR3nt: TGTGCCAGTAGTGTTGCCGGTCGCTCTGGAAACACCATATATTTT
abundance: NA; d_gene: NA; v_gene: TRBV30; j_gene: TRBJ1-2; CDR3aa: CAWSLGSGYTF; CDR3nt: TGTGCCTGGAGCCTCGGGAGTGGCTACACCTTC
abundance: few; d_gene: NA; v_gene: TRBV2; j_gene: TRBJ1-6; CDR3aa: CASRVQGVGSPLHF; CDR3nt: TGTGCCAGCAGGGTACAGGGAGTGGGTTCACCCCTCCACTTT